This entry features one TCR beta chain sequence. The V end lost 3 bases, the J end lost 3 bases, and 9 bases lay between the germline ends. Germline V gene data show CDR1 as KGHSH and CDR2 as LQKENI. CDR3 size: 15 residues. This sample was included in a study of blood T cell repertoires in COVID-19. TCRdb's table, derived via immunoSEQ multiplex PCR, lists solely in-frame clones and lacks some. The sample holds under 250,000 clones; 80% are singletons and the top ten take 9.5% to 15%. Sequencing was carried out using peripheral blood. The TCR sequence derives from a human donor in a cohort sampled during active COVID-19. J is TRBJ1-6 and V is TRBV18; the D gene is possibly TRBD1 (5 bases). CDR3 sequence reads: CASSPTGLYNSPLHF. CDR3 sequence (DNA): TGTGCCAGCTCACCTACGGGACTCTATAATTCACCCCTCCACTTT.